This T cell receptor (beta chain) appears in the sequencing data of a study of shared clonotypes between healthy human individuals (dated by TCRdb to 2018 to 2020). As for the study more broadly: The cohort included three men and two women between 18 and 49 years of age. For each donor, three plates each were used for CD4 naive and CD4 memory, two plates were used for CD8 naive, and one plate was used for CD8 memory. Blood TCR repertoires of five healthy adults were deeply sequenced to estimate repertoire size and the extent of clonotype sharing between individuals. Leukapheresis yielded between about 0.94 and 8.9 billion PBMCs per donor. Different laboratories and diverse techniques were used to prepare libraries and sequence TCR repertoires, to increase sequencing depth and limit assay-specific biases.

Beyond this particular receptor, the publication reports: Sharing across a few donors was observed for approximately 5% of naive CD4, less than 4% of naive CD8, 2% to 2.5% of memory CD4, and around 0.42% of memory CD8 clonotypes. Only blood was sampled, and tissue TCR repertoires likely differ from those in blood. Incomplete sequencing was indicated by rarefaction of sorted-subset datasets, despite the large sequencing depth. Clonotypes shared by all four sorted-subset donors showed higher generation probabilities than non-shared clonotypes. Naive subsets generally had larger estimated clonotype richness than memory subsets did. The genetic and exposure-history diversity represented was limited by the small number of donors. Pairwise subsampling led to the expectation that sequencing depth would affect the degree of clonotype sharing among donors.

Using the deep immunoSEQ assay, TCR CDR3 regions were amplified from genomic DNA by multiplex PCR. For each cell subset, the extracted genomic DNA was distributed evenly across all wells of several immunoSEQ 96-well plates, and each plate served as one replicate. For sorted subsets, roughly 200 ng of genomic DNA, equivalent to tens of thousands of T cell genomes, went into each replicate PCR. Purified libraries were quantified with a Qubit 3.0 fluorometer, sized on a Bioanalyzer 2100, and re-quantified with the KAPA Library Quantification kit. Every immunoSEQ 96-well plate was sequenced on a separate single-read 150-cycle Illumina NextSeq 550 flow cell. The paper's data handling went like this. Because the immunoSEQ output included only junctional sequences and no quality scores, the filtering could not be the same as the filtering used for full-length reads. Sequences were annotated with PyIR, a Python wrapper for IgBLAST v1.9, using IMGT germline references to assign V/J genes and CDR3. Reads were filtered out if the reads had weak V/J assignments (E-value above 1e-6), no CDR3, stop codons, out-of-frame junctions, or ambiguous translated residues. V3J clonotypes were defined as sequences sharing an identical inferred V gene, J gene, and CDR3 amino acid sequence. Percentage overlap between repertoires was computed as shared unique clonotypes divided by the size of the smaller repertoire. Three approaches were used to assess repertoire richness: RTK rarefaction, the Chao1 estimator, and Recon v2.1 estimates of unobserved clonotypes. For all TCRbeta clonotypes obtained by the gDNA method from a few donors, generation probabilities were computed with OLGA. Drawn from immuneACCESS, this table holds only the in-frame rearrangements with V and J called that TCRdb kept. Clones are partly lost; checked studies trace under half to an unresolved V gene and leave the rest unexplained. The V and J calls and clone size were taken over from that table, and D and trimming were inferred from the DNA. The sample includes approximately 650,000 clones, with around 95% observed a single time. Together, the top ten hold roughly 0.1% of the sample.

From the germline V gene, CDR1 is SNHLY and CDR2 is FYNNEI. From the cysteine up to the phenylalanine, the CDR3 has a length of 12 residues. The CDR3 DNA has 36 bases and is translated from base 1. Unmatched junction bases come to 0, with V trimmed by 6 bases and J by 3 bases. For the CD8 naive samples, CD45RO-negative cells were positively selected for CCR7, yielding a CD45RA+CCR7+ population from which TemRA cells were excluded. The donors were healthy, HIV-negative adults with no recently reported acute infections or vaccinations. Every donor was a Caucasian adult residing in Nashville, Tennessee, USA. After blood collection by leukapheresis, PBMCs were isolated using Ficoll-Histopaque density gradient centrifugation and then cryopreserved in the vapor phase of liquid nitrogen. Analytical flow cytometry was used to check the purity and quantity of each magnetically sorted T cell population. From each sorted fraction, genomic DNA was isolated and quantified by UV absorbance on a Nanodrop 2000c.

There are a few counts of this clone. It lacks a known antigen. Per-base quality was not reported, and no clone a single base away is much larger than it. The TCR comes from a woman aged 25 to 39 in good health. The V and J segments used are TRBV2 and TRBJ2-5, and TRBD1 matches 8 of the central bases. The sequencing input was naive CD8+ T cells sorted from blood. According to the study, the label for this sample's cell subset or site signals: CD45RA+CCR7+. The CDR3 protein sequence reads: CASRTGEETQYF. The sequence in DNA is TGTGCCAGCAGGACAGGGGAAGAGACCCAGTACTTC.